This record concerns one T cell receptor beta chain sequence. The antigen remains undetermined. The data are from a study of beta chain features in type 1 diabetes. Study background: Patients were similar to healthy donors in age and gender (as well as in cell yields).

Via CD45RO/CCR7/CD25/CD127/CD95/CD27, cells of the CD4+ naive, central memory, regulatory and stem cell-like memory subsets were sorted. This CDR3 region has 12 residues. Germline V gene lookup returns CDR1 MDHEN and CDR2 SYDVKM. Trimming stripped 10 bases from V and 5 bases from J, with 12 bases between. Whole-study findings and limits: PCR might preferentially amplify shorter templates, equally in patients and controls. Any HLA-type effect on TCRB rearrangement remained unresolved here.

Isolated RNA was reverse transcribed in full, so expressed TCRB transcripts were sequenced. Repertoires were generated with immunoSEQ multiplex PCR, while TCRdb's copy carries only in-frame clones and drops some. Here the sample spans under 150,000 clones, less than 9% being singletons. The V gene is TRBV28, the J gene TRBJ1-5; D possibly corresponds to TRBD1 (5 bases). The specimen sequenced was central memory CD4+ T cells from blood. This receptor was identified in a woman in her thirties in good health. The CDR3 here is CANQGADQPQHF. In nucleotides, the CDR3 is TGTGCCAACCAGGGTGCGGATCAGCCCCAGCATTTT.